The rows below give T cell receptor beta chains drawn from one sample of a study of control samples from healthy donors and cancer patients. This table comes from immunoSEQ multiplex PCR, and its TCRdb copy is limited to in-frame clones, with some not included. The repertoire has about 170,000 clones, roughly 90% of them found once; the top ten carry about 11%. Input material: blood. These receptors were taken from a man aged 25 to 45 in good health. Both conserved end residues are part of each CDR3.

j_gene: TRBJ1-1; v_gene: TRBV13; CDR3aa: CASSLGQGGFTEAFF
j_gene: TRBJ1-1; v_gene: TRBV28; CDR3aa: CASSLTGEPNTEAFF
j_gene: TRBJ1-1; v_gene: TRBV10-2; CDR3aa: CASSEQGNTEAFF
j_gene: TRBJ2-2; v_gene: TRBV4-2; CDR3aa: CASKKTGELFF
j_gene: TRBJ1-6; v_gene: TRBV5-1; CDR3aa: CASSPGPDPWNLHF
j_gene: TRBJ2-5; v_gene: TRBV3-1/TRBV3-2; CDR3aa: CASSQRPGGTQYF
j_gene: TRBJ2-7; v_gene: TRBV7-2; CDR3aa: CASSLGGRLEEQYF
j_gene: TRBJ2-7; v_gene: TRBV25-1; CDR3aa: CASRGTGADEQYF
j_gene: TRBJ2-4; v_gene: TRBV13; CDR3aa: CASSSGTGSNIQYF
j_gene: TRBJ1-1; v_gene: TRBV18; CDR3aa: CASSPKGGTEAFF
j_gene: TRBJ1-2; v_gene: TRBV6-6; CDR3aa: CASSLGYGYTF
j_gene: TRBJ1-5; v_gene: TRBV5-6; CDR3aa: CASSPFGEYSNQPQHF
j_gene: TRBJ2-7; v_gene: TRBV7-2; CDR3aa: CASSPGTPFYEQYF
j_gene: TRBJ2-1; v_gene: TRBV6-1; CDR3aa: CASSEQVNEQFF
j_gene: TRBJ1-1; v_gene: TRBV15; CDR3aa: CATSRGRGGKNTEAFF
j_gene: TRBJ2-7; v_gene: TRBV28; CDR3aa: CATGPGAPSYEQYF
j_gene: TRBJ2-5; v_gene: TRBV29-1; CDR3aa: CSVEGTGGETQYF
j_gene: TRBJ2-3; v_gene: TRBV20-1; CDR3aa: CSATRGTQYF
j_gene: TRBJ2-2; v_gene: TRBV6-6; CDR3aa: CASSPGQGAGGELFF
j_gene: TRBJ1-4; v_gene: TRBV7-9; CDR3aa: CASSQDEKLFF
j_gene: TRBJ1-1; v_gene: TRBV28; CDR3aa: CASSLGPFGTEAFF
j_gene: TRBJ1-1; v_gene: TRBV4-1; CDR3aa: CASSQTTSGVWDRARDTEAFF
j_gene: TRBJ2-7; v_gene: TRBV7-9; CDR3aa: CASSLEGGGLIHEQYF
j_gene: TRBJ1-2; v_gene: TRBV28; CDR3aa: CASSSLGSGYTF
j_gene: TRBJ2-6; v_gene: TRBV4-3; CDR3aa: CASSYDKGPNSGANVLTF
j_gene: TRBJ1-5; v_gene: TRBV6-5; CDR3aa: CASSYGTGRDQPQHF
j_gene: TRBJ2-7; v_gene: TRBV4-1; CDR3aa: CASSHDTGTHQAEQYF
j_gene: TRBJ2-1; v_gene: TRBV12-3/TRBV12-4; CDR3aa: CASSPGTSSEQFF
j_gene: TRBJ1-6; v_gene: TRBV2; CDR3aa: CASSPQGIGYNSPLHF
j_gene: TRBJ2-7; v_gene: TRBV5-8; CDR3aa: CATRTGGSWEQYF
j_gene: TRBJ1-1; v_gene: TRBV7-9; CDR3aa: CASSPLQGAVAFF
j_gene: TRBJ2-2; v_gene: TRBV15; CDR3aa: CATRPERAPTGELFF
j_gene: TRBJ2-2; v_gene: TRBV19; CDR3aa: CASSPLDRMNTGELFF
j_gene: TRBJ2-7; v_gene: TRBV6-5; CDR3aa: CASSPPPSHYEQYF
j_gene: TRBJ2-1; v_gene: TRBV5-1; CDR3aa: CASSGMGQSSYNEQFF
j_gene: TRBJ1-3; v_gene: TRBV28; CDR3aa: CASTTGNTIYF
j_gene: TRBJ2-1; v_gene: TRBV27; CDR3aa: CASSTGGLGNNEQFF
j_gene: TRBJ1-1; v_gene: TRBV15; CDR3aa: CATSKGQDTEAFF
j_gene: TRBJ1-1; v_gene: TRBV12-5; CDR3aa: CASVRGGLDTEAFF
j_gene: TRBJ1-6; v_gene: TRBV27; CDR3aa: CASSNIVGMKSPLHF
j_gene: TRBJ2-5; v_gene: TRBV5-4; CDR3aa: CASSHDGARGETQYF
j_gene: TRBJ1-3; v_gene: TRBV9; CDR3aa: CASSVGDTIYF
j_gene: TRBJ1-5; v_gene: TRBV6-5; CDR3aa: CASSQKLGAGQPQHF